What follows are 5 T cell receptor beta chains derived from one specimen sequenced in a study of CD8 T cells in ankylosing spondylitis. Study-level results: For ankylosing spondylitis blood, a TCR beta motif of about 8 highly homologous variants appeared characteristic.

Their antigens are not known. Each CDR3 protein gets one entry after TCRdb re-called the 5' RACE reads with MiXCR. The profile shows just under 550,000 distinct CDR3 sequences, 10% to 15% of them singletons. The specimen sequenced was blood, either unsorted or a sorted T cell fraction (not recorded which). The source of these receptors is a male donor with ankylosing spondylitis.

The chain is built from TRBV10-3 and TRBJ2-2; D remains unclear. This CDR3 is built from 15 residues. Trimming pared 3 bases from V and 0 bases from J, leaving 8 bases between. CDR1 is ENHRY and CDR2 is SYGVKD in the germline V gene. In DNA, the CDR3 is TGTGCCATCAGTGAATACCTATCGAACACCGGGGAGCTGTTTTTT. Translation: CAISEYLSNTGELFF.

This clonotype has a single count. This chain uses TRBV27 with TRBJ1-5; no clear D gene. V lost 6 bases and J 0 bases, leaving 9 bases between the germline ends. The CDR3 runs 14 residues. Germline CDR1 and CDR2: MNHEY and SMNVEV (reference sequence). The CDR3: CASRADYSNQPQHF. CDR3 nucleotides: TGTGCCAGCAGGGCCGATTATAGCAATCAGCCCCAGCATTTT.

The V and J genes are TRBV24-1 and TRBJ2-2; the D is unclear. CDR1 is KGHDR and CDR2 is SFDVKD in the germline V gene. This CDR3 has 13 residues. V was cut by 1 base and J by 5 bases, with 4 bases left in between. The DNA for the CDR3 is TGTGCCACCAGTGATTTTAGGACCGGGGAGCTGTTTTTT. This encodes CATSDFRTGELFF.

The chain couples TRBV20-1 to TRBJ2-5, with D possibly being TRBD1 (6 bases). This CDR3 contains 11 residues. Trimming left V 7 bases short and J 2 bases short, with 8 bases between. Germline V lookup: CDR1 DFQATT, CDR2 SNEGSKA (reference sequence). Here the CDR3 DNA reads TGCAGTGGACAGGCACAAGAGACCCAGTACTTC. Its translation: CSGQAQETQYF.

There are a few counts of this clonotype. CDR3 residues: CSASKSSYNEQFF. The DNA of the CDR3 is TGCAGTGCTTCGAAGAGCTCCTACAATGAGCAGTTCTTC. The chain has TRBV20-1 and TRBJ2-1; D remains ambiguous. V was clipped by 5 bases and J by 0 bases, with 8 bases between them. Germline loops: CDR1 DFQATT, CDR2 SNEGSKA (reference sequence). CDR3 length equals 13 residues.